These T cell receptor beta chains were read from a single sample in a study of T-cell reconstitution after alpha-beta-depleted transplantation in children. In TCRdb, the PCR reads were re-called with MiXCR into one record per CDR3 protein. The data show fewer than 1 million distinct CDR3 sequences, approximately 15% seen once. The specimen comprised PBMCs, mostly from graft donor cells, sampled 360 days after TCRalphabeta/CD19-depleted stem cell transplant. Receptors were obtained from a male patient aged 10-17 years who had a stem cell transplant for acute lymphoblastic leukemia, so the T cells may come from the graft donor. CDR3s include the opening cysteine and the closing phenylalanine or tryptophan. Each record gives: J gene, V gene, clone size, D gene, CDR3 protein, CDR3 DNA. The D gene is left open where the match is weak. Clone size is stated in some rows and not others, as once, few, many or a class when expanded.

j_call: TRBJ2-5
v_call: TRBV18
clone_size: -
d_call: -
cdr3_aa: CASSPLGRGETQYF
cdr3_nt: TGTGCCAGCTCACCCCTTGGCAGGGGAGAGACCCAGTACTTC

j_call: TRBJ2-7
v_call: TRBV4-1
clone_size: -
d_call: TRBD2
cdr3_aa: CASSREREDLEQYF
cdr3_nt: TGCGCCAGCAGCCGGGAGCGGGAGGACCTCGAGCAGTACTTC

j_call: TRBJ1-2
v_call: TRBV20-1
clone_size: few
d_call: TRBD1
cdr3_aa: CSARGRGHNNYGYTF
cdr3_nt: TGCAGTGCTAGAGGCAGGGGGCACAATAACTATGGCTACACCTTC

j_call: TRBJ1-1
v_call: TRBV5-1
clone_size: many
d_call: -
cdr3_aa: CASSPPTNTEAFF
cdr3_nt: TGCGCCAGCAGCCCGCCTACAAACACTGAAGCTTTCTTT

j_call: TRBJ2-7
v_call: TRBV6-5
clone_size: -
d_call: -
cdr3_aa: CASSYSGRVPIKEQYF
cdr3_nt: TGTGCCAGCAGTTACTCCGGACGGGTGCCCATCAAGGAGCAGTACTTC

j_call: TRBJ2-3
v_call: TRBV6-1
clone_size: -
d_call: -
cdr3_aa: CASSEARLAKADTQYF
cdr3_nt: TGTGCCAGCAGTGAAGCAAGGCTAGCAAAGGCAGATACGCAGTATTTT

j_call: TRBJ2-7
v_call: TRBV7-2
clone_size: -
d_call: TRBD1
cdr3_aa: CASSAWDSRAYEQYF
cdr3_nt: TGTGCCAGCAGCGCCTGGGACAGTAGGGCCTACGAGCAGTACTTC

j_call: TRBJ2-7
v_call: TRBV7-8
clone_size: few
d_call: TRBD2
cdr3_aa: CASSPGLAGEPTYEQYF
cdr3_nt: TGTGCCAGCAGCCCGGGACTAGCGGGAGAGCCTACCTACGAGCAGTACTTC

j_call: TRBJ2-1
v_call: TRBV29-1
clone_size: few
d_call: TRBD2
cdr3_aa: CSVEGKREGAYNEQFF
cdr3_nt: TGCAGCGTTGAAGGAAAGCGGGAGGGCGCCTACAATGAGCAGTTCTTC

j_call: TRBJ1-2
v_call: TRBV5-1
clone_size: few
d_call: -
cdr3_aa: CASSLFVQSYGYTF
cdr3_nt: TGCGCCAGCAGCTTGTTTGTCCAGAGCTATGGCTACACCTTC

j_call: TRBJ1-2
v_call: TRBV10-1
clone_size: few
d_call: TRBD1
cdr3_aa: CATSTGTGNGYTF
cdr3_nt: TGCGCCACATCGACCGGGACAGGGAATGGCTACACCTTC

j_call: TRBJ2-5
v_call: TRBV20-1
clone_size: -
d_call: TRBD2
cdr3_aa: CSARSGSWEETQYF
cdr3_nt: TGCAGTGCTAGGAGCGGGAGTTGGGAAGAGACCCAGTACTTC

j_call: TRBJ1-4
v_call: TRBV29-1
clone_size: -
d_call: -
cdr3_aa: CSVDESGSRKLFF
cdr3_nt: TGCAGCGTTGACGAGTCAGGGTCGAGAAAACTGTTTTTT

j_call: TRBJ1-5
v_call: TRBV12-3/TRBV12-4
clone_size: -
d_call: TRBD1
cdr3_aa: CASSPGQGAPHF
cdr3_nt: TGTGCCAGCAGTCCCGGACAGGGGGCCCCGCATTTT

j_call: TRBJ2-1
v_call: TRBV29-1
clone_size: many
d_call: -
cdr3_aa: CSVGGGQGSYNEQFF
cdr3_nt: TGCAGCGTTGGAGGAGGGCAGGGGTCCTACAATGAGCAGTTCTTC

j_call: TRBJ2-7
v_call: TRBV13
clone_size: few
d_call: -
cdr3_aa: CASSPMTDGYEQYF
cdr3_nt: TGTGCCAGCAGCCCTATGACGGATGGGTACGAGCAGTACTTC

j_call: TRBJ2-7
v_call: TRBV20-1
clone_size: few
d_call: -
cdr3_aa: CSATRESYEQYF
cdr3_nt: TGCAGTGCTACCCGGGAGTCCTACGAGCAGTACTTC

j_call: TRBJ2-3
v_call: TRBV3-1
clone_size: -
d_call: TRBD2
cdr3_aa: CASSPLAAFTDTQYF
cdr3_nt: TGTGCCAGCAGCCCCCTAGCGGCCTTCACAGATACGCAGTATTTT

j_call: TRBJ2-1
v_call: TRBV29-1
clone_size: few
d_call: TRBD2
cdr3_aa: CSVGTSVSYNEQFF
cdr3_nt: TGCAGCGTCGGGACTAGCGTATCCTACAATGAGCAGTTCTTC

j_call: TRBJ2-1
v_call: TRBV12-3/TRBV12-4
clone_size: few
d_call: -
cdr3_aa: CASSPFRGAQTLF
cdr3_nt: TGTGCCAGCAGCCCCTTTAGAGGTGCCCAAACGCTCTTC

j_call: TRBJ2-1
v_call: TRBV25-1
clone_size: once
d_call: -
cdr3_aa: CASSDWARGQFF
cdr3_nt: TGTGCCAGCAGCGACTGGGCCAGGGGACAGTTCTTC

j_call: TRBJ2-2
v_call: TRBV12-5
clone_size: many
d_call: TRBD1
cdr3_aa: CASGEPRTGNTGELFF
cdr3_nt: TGTGCTAGTGGGGAACCGAGGACAGGAAACACCGGGGAGCTGTTTTTT

j_call: TRBJ2-1
v_call: TRBV20-1
clone_size: many
d_call: TRBD1
cdr3_aa: CGVDRGAYNEQFF
cdr3_nt: TGCGGGGTCGACAGGGGAGCCTACAATGAGCAGTTCTTC

j_call: TRBJ2-1
v_call: TRBV7-7
clone_size: many
d_call: TRBD2
cdr3_aa: CASSLAPTSGGNNEQFF
cdr3_nt: TGTGCCAGCAGCTTAGCTCCAACTAGCGGGGGGAACAATGAGCAGTTCTTC

j_call: TRBJ2-7
v_call: TRBV28
clone_size: few
d_call: -
cdr3_aa: CASSLTFGSEQYF
cdr3_nt: TGTGCCAGCAGTTTAACCTTTGGCTCCGAGCAGTACTTC

j_call: TRBJ2-7
v_call: TRBV15
clone_size: -
d_call: TRBD2
cdr3_aa: CATSLRGREGRIEQYF
cdr3_nt: TGTGCCACCAGTCTAAGAGGGCGGGAGGGCCGGATCGAGCAGTACTTC

j_call: TRBJ1-4
v_call: TRBV29-1
clone_size: few
d_call: -
cdr3_aa: CSTLDGPNEKLFF
cdr3_nt: TGCAGCACCCTAGACGGACCTAATGAAAAACTGTTTTTT

j_call: TRBJ2-5
v_call: TRBV5-8
clone_size: few
d_call: -
cdr3_aa: CASSTQGRETQYF
cdr3_nt: TGTGCCAGCAGCACTCAGGGGAGGGAGACCCAGTACTTC

j_call: TRBJ1-1
v_call: TRBV5-1
clone_size: many
d_call: TRBD1
cdr3_aa: CASSLTGLNEAFF
cdr3_nt: TGCGCCAGCAGCCTGACAGGGCTTAATGAAGCTTTCTTT

j_call: TRBJ2-2
v_call: TRBV6-4
clone_size: many
d_call: -
cdr3_aa: CASSETVLTGELFF
cdr3_nt: TGTGCCAGCAGTGAGACAGTCCTGACCGGGGAGCTGTTTTTT

j_call: TRBJ2-7
v_call: TRBV4-2
clone_size: -
d_call: -
cdr3_aa: CASSESAKSYEQYF
cdr3_nt: TGTGCCAGCAGCGAGAGTGCCAAATCCTACGAGCAGTACTTC

j_call: TRBJ2-1
v_call: TRBV7-3
clone_size: -
d_call: -
cdr3_aa: CASSLNGGPSSYNEQFF
cdr3_nt: TGTGCCAGCAGCTTAAATGGGGGTCCTTCCTCCTACAATGAGCAGTTCTTC

j_call: TRBJ1-2
v_call: TRBV2
clone_size: few
d_call: -
cdr3_aa: CASKGDYGYTF
cdr3_nt: TGTGCCAGCAAGGGGGACTATGGCTACACCTTC

j_call: TRBJ2-3
v_call: TRBV27
clone_size: many
d_call: TRBD2
cdr3_aa: CASSYLGTSGLTDTQYF
cdr3_nt: TGTGCCAGCAGTTACCTCGGGACTAGCGGCCTCACAGATACGCAGTATTTT

j_call: TRBJ1-3
v_call: TRBV30
clone_size: -
d_call: TRBD1
cdr3_aa: CAWSTNRGIHGNTIYF
cdr3_nt: TGTGCCTGGAGTACGAACAGGGGAATTCATGGAAACACCATATATTTT

j_call: TRBJ2-3
v_call: TRBV20-1
clone_size: many
d_call: TRBD1
cdr3_aa: CSARGSPTDTQYF
cdr3_nt: TGCAGTGCCAGGGGGTCACCCACAGATACGCAGTATTTT

j_call: TRBJ1-3
v_call: TRBV4-2
clone_size: -
d_call: -
cdr3_aa: CASSQAQASGGNTIYF
cdr3_nt: TGTGCCAGCAGCCAAGCTCAGGCGTCGGGCGGAAACACCATATATTTT

j_call: TRBJ2-4
v_call: TRBV12-3/TRBV12-4
clone_size: many
d_call: TRBD1
cdr3_aa: CASSPTLIDRGKNIQYF
cdr3_nt: TGTGCCAGCAGTCCCACACTCATAGACAGGGGTAAAAACATTCAGTACTTC

j_call: TRBJ2-7
v_call: TRBV5-1
clone_size: -
d_call: TRBD1
cdr3_aa: CASSSTDRNYEQYF
cdr3_nt: TGCGCCAGCAGCTCGACGGACAGGAACTACGAGCAGTACTTC

j_call: TRBJ2-3
v_call: TRBV28
clone_size: -
d_call: -
cdr3_aa: CASSSVSDTQYF
cdr3_nt: TGTGCCAGCAGTTCAGTTTCGGATACGCAGTATTTT

j_call: TRBJ2-5
v_call: TRBV20-1
clone_size: -
d_call: TRBD2
cdr3_aa: CSAGPGTRFFETQYF
cdr3_nt: TGCAGTGCTGGACCCGGGACTAGGTTCTTTGAGACCCAGTACTTC

j_call: TRBJ2-7
v_call: TRBV7-2
clone_size: few
d_call: -
cdr3_aa: CASSSAGDMRSYEQYF
cdr3_nt: TGTGCCAGCAGCTCAGCCGGAGACATGCGTTCCTACGAGCAGTACTTC

j_call: TRBJ1-1
v_call: TRBV12-3/TRBV12-4
clone_size: few
d_call: TRBD1
cdr3_aa: CASSLKGTVSEAFF
cdr3_nt: TGTGCCAGCAGTTTAAAAGGGACAGTTTCTGAAGCTTTCTTT

j_call: TRBJ2-7
v_call: TRBV7-9
clone_size: many
d_call: TRBD1
cdr3_aa: CASSLEQGASYEQYF
cdr3_nt: TGTGCCAGCAGCTTAGAACAGGGGGCCTCCTACGAGCAGTACTTC

j_call: TRBJ1-2
v_call: TRBV5-1
clone_size: few
d_call: TRBD1
cdr3_aa: CASSPGGQGAYGYTF
cdr3_nt: TGCGCCAGCAGCCCGGGCGGACAGGGGGCCTATGGCTACACCTTC

j_call: TRBJ2-3
v_call: TRBV6-5
clone_size: few
d_call: -
cdr3_aa: CASSYLGRRVDTQYF
cdr3_nt: TGTGCCAGCAGTTACCTGGGACGGCGGGTGGATACGCAGTATTTT

j_call: TRBJ1-1
v_call: TRBV12-3/TRBV12-4
clone_size: -
d_call: TRBD1
cdr3_aa: CDSSSIQGFGTEAFF
cdr3_nt: TGTGACAGCAGTTCAATACAGGGGTTCGGCACTGAAGCTTTCTTT

j_call: TRBJ2-5
v_call: TRBV12-3/TRBV12-4
clone_size: once
d_call: -
cdr3_aa: CASSSGWGQETQYF
cdr3_nt: TGTGCCAGCAGTTCAGGGTGGGGCCAAGAGACCCAGTACTTC

j_call: TRBJ2-2
v_call: TRBV19
clone_size: few
d_call: TRBD2
cdr3_aa: CAAGLAGQITGELFF
cdr3_nt: TGTGCCGCCGGACTAGCGGGGCAAATCACCGGGGAGCTGTTTTTT

j_call: TRBJ1-5
v_call: TRBV20-1
clone_size: -
d_call: -
cdr3_aa: CSASKGNQPQHF
cdr3_nt: TGCAGTGCTAGTAAAGGGAATCAGCCCCAGCATTTT

j_call: TRBJ2-7
v_call: TRBV5-1
clone_size: many
d_call: TRBD1
cdr3_aa: CASSFTDRVLYEQYF
cdr3_nt: TGCGCCAGCAGCTTCACCGACAGGGTTCTCTACGAGCAGTACTTC

j_call: TRBJ2-1
v_call: TRBV20-1
clone_size: -
d_call: TRBD2
cdr3_aa: CSTSMTSGRAFYNEQFF
cdr3_nt: TGCAGTACATCAATGACTAGCGGGAGGGCCTTCTACAATGAGCAGTTCTTC

j_call: TRBJ2-7
v_call: TRBV5-6
clone_size: few
d_call: -
cdr3_aa: CASSFLTGHYEQYF
cdr3_nt: TGTGCCAGCAGCTTCCTGACAGGCCACTACGAGCAGTACTTC